These 2 T cell receptor beta chains were sequenced from one sample in a study of regulatory T cells in long-lasting Graves disease. Time point in this sample: persistent/refractory GD, antithyroid drugs over 5 years with positive TRAb. Isolated PBMC RNA provided the starting material for the TCR library. For TCR beta, libraries came from iRepertoire HTBI primers and Arm-PCR of CDR3 regions. TCRdb re-called the multiplex PCR reads with MiXCR, one entry per CDR3 protein. The sample holds roughly 430,000 distinct CDR3 sequences; around 23% are singletons and the top ten take around 15%. The sequences come from peripheral blood mononuclear cells (PBMCs), collected when the disease was refractory, from a patient treated with antithyroid drugs. All receptors derive from a female donor with Graves disease.

This clonotype was detected only a few times. The chain carries TRBV6-4 and TRBJ2-2; 11 bases fit TRBD2. Trimming took 7 bases from V and 7 from J; bases not matched to a gene: 8. Germline values: CDR1 MRHNA, CDR2 SNTAGT. The CDR3 length is 15 residues. DNA for the CDR3: TGTGCCAGCACAATAGCGGGAGGGCCCGGCGGGGAGCTGTTTTTT. It specifies CASTIAGGPGGELFF.

The chain joins TRBV5-1 to TRBJ2-5; D may correspond to TRBD1 or TRBD2 (5 bases each). V lost 0 bases and J 2 bases, leaving 11 bases between the germline ends. The V gene's germline CDR1 is SGHRS and CDR2 YFSETQ. This CDR3 comprises 15 residues. The CDR3 region has the DNA TGCGCCAGCAGCTTGGGGCCTGAGGGGCAAGAGACCCAGTACTTC. It translates to CASSLGPEGQETQYF.